One and the same sample provided the 27 T cell receptor beta chains below, sequenced in a study of T cells after yellow fever vaccination. TCRdb itself ran the 5' RACE reads through MiXCR, one entry per CDR3 protein. The data show 350,000 to 450,000 distinct CDR3 sequences, roughly 6.2% seen once. This specimen consisted of PBMCs, obtained 5 days after the yellow fever booster vaccination. These receptors were taken from a man aged 25-40 years who received the YFV17D yellow fever vaccine.

The chain is built from TRBV14 and TRBJ2-1; a weak D match, TRBD1 (5 bases). V lost 0 bases and J lost 10, with 22 bases in between. Germline V CDR1 and CDR2: SGHDN, FVKESK. This CDR3 has 17 residues. The CDR3 spells CASSQDRNGHTLGEQFF. CDR3 bases: TGTGCCAGCAGCCAAGACAGGAACGGACACACCCTCGGAGAGCAGTTCTTC.

CDR3 DNA: TGTGCCAGCAGCTTGGGCTCGGCGGGGACGGGCGATACGCAGTATTTT. This translates into CASSLGSAGTGDTQYF. The gene calls are TRBV5-4 and TRBJ2-3, with a possible D match to TRBD2 (6 bases). V was clipped by 0 bases and J by 6 bases, with 17 bases between them. Germline CDR1 reads SGHNT; CDR2 reads YYREEE (reference sequence). The CDR3 length is 16 residues.

The table lists this clonotype with many counts. V usage is TRBV28 and J usage is TRBJ2-7; perhaps TRBD1 as D (5 bases). Germline assignment: CDR1 MDHEN and CDR2 SYDVKM. The V and J ends lost 4 bases and 3 bases respectively, with 10 bases between them. The CDR3 totals 13 residues. CDR3 in DNA: TGTGCCAGCAGTTCCGGACACTTCTACGAGCAGTACTTC. This encodes CASSSGHFYEQYF.

The gene calls are TRBV24-1 and TRBJ2-1; D is possibly TRBD1 (5 bases). CDR3 length equals 17 residues. Germline values: CDR1 KGHDR, CDR2 SFDVKD. The ends were cut back, 2 bases at V and 1 base at J, with 14 bases in the middle. CDR3 amino acids: CATSDSGDSSSYNEQFF. DNA for the CDR3: TGTGCCACCAGTGATTCCGGTGACAGTTCTTCCTACAATGAGCAGTTCTTC.

This rearrangement joins TRBV4-2 to TRBJ2-5, with 8 bases matching TRBD2. J lost 4 bases, V lost 0 bases, and 19 bases had no gene match. This CDR3 has 20 residues. The V gene's germline CDR1 is LGHNA and CDR2 YNFKEQ. CDR3 DNA sequence: TGTGCCAGCAGCCAAGAGGGCCGGGAGGGCCGGGGAATTCCTGGAGAGACCCAGTACTTC. This codes for CASSQEGREGRGIPGETQYF.

The V and J genes are TRBV5-1 and TRBJ1-2; D is unclear. Between the trimmed V and J ends, which lost 0 bases and 3 bases, there was a span of 9 bases. This CDR3 is built from 14 residues. Germline V CDR1 and CDR2: SGHRS, YFSETQ. CDR3 sequence: CASSLAVMDYGYTF. The CDR3 DNA is TGCGCCAGCAGCTTGGCTGTAATGGACTATGGCTACACCTTC.

This clonotype was seen a handful of times. The V call is TRBV25-1, the J call TRBJ2-3; 8 nucleotides line up with TRBD2. The germline CDR1 and CDR2 sequences are MGHDK and SYGVNS. This CDR3 contains 15 residues. J gave up 6 bases and V 5 bases, and 10 bases lay outside the gene matches. CDR3 in DNA: TGTGCCAGCAGTTTACAGGGCGGGAGGTCTGATACGCAGTATTTT. Translated: CASSLQGGRSDTQYF.

This clonotype has at least ten counts. V usage is TRBV7-8 and J usage is TRBJ2-7, with TRBD1 matching 7 bases. After removal of 5 bases from V and 0 bases from J, the junction contained 7 bases not matched to a gene. The CDR3 is 15 amino acids. Germline V gene lookup returns CDR1 SGHVS and CDR2 FQNEAQ. CDR3 DNA sequence: TGTGCCAGCAGCAGTCCGGGACAGAGCTCCTACGAGCAGTACTTC. Its protein is CASSSPGQSSYEQYF.

This clonotype has a count of ten or more. The chain employs TRBV7-2 and TRBJ2-3; perhaps TRBD1 as D (5 bases). The germline gives CDR1 SGHTA, CDR2 FQGNSA. With 7 bases removed from V and 1 base from J, the gap between germline ends came to 12 bases. The CDR3 contains 14 residues. The chain's CDR3 is CASTAQGGTDTQYF. DNA of the CDR3: TGTGCCAGCACCGCCCAAGGGGGCACAGATACGCAGTATTTT.

This clonotype was detected many times. The V call is TRBV12-3 or TRBV12-4, the J call TRBJ2-1; D unresolved. The CDR3 covers 14 residues. V was clipped by 4 bases and J by 2 bases, with 9 bases between them. This CDR3 reads CASSSRRPYNEQFF. The CDR3 DNA reads TGTGCCAGCAGTTCACGGCGACCCTACAATGAGCAGTTCTTC.

This clonotype has only a few counts. The J gene is TRBJ2-1, the V gene TRBV7-9, with D hard to call. The CDR3 length is 8 residues. Germline V gene data show CDR1 as SEHNR and CDR2 as FQNEAQ (reference sequence). The V end was cut by 11 bases, the J end by 8 bases, with 4 bases between. CDR3 amino acids: CALDEQFF. The CDR3 nucleotides read TGTGCCCTTGATGAGCAGTTCTTC.

About this clonotype: A much larger clone is a single base away; this may be a read error. CDR3 region: CCASGTGGRAADTQYF. The CDR3 DNA sequence: TGCTGTGCGAGCGGGACGGGCGGGAGGGCCGCAGATACGCAGTATTTT. The chain joins TRBV20-1 to TRBJ2-3; 9 positions agree with TRBD2. The CDR3 has 16 amino acids. CDR1 is DFQATT and CDR2 is SNEGSKA in the germline V gene (reference sequence).

This clonotype was observed at least ten times. This sequence joins TRBV7-2 and TRBJ2-7; the D is unclear. The length of the CDR3 is 12 residues. Trimming left V 1 base short and J 7 bases short, with 8 bases between. CDR1 SGHTA and CDR2 FQGNSA come from the germline V gene. DNA for the CDR3: TGTGCCAGCAGCTTAGAAGCGAGGGAGCAGTACTTC. This encodes CASSLEAREQYF.

J is TRBJ1-1 and V is TRBV7-3, with a tentative D call TRBD1 (5 bases). V was shortened by 1 base and J by 0 bases, with 6 bases between the two germline ends. The CDR3 is made up of 14 amino acids. Germline loops: CDR1 SGHTA, CDR2 FQGTGA. The chain's CDR3 is CASSLRGLNTEAFF. In DNA form, the CDR3 reads TGTGCCAGCAGCTTAAGGGGCCTGAACACTGAAGCTTTCTTT. Full variable domain (missing parts from reference TRBV7-3 and TRBJ1-1): GAGVSQTPSNKVTEKGKYVELRCDPISGHTALYWYRQSLGQGPEFLIYFQGTGAADDSGLPNDRFFAVRPEGSVSTLKIQRTERGDSAVYLCASSLRGLNTEAFFGQGTRLTVV.

The V gene is TRBV6-2 or TRBV6-3, the J gene TRBJ2-1; 9 bases map to TRBD2. Trimming cost V 3 bases and J 0 bases; bases outside gene matches: 6. CDR1 is MNHEY, CDR2 SVGEGT, per germline. The CDR3 runs to 17 residues. The CDR3 reads CASSYLKREVSYNEQFF. CDR3 nucleotide sequence: TGTGCCAGCAGTTATCTTAAGCGGGAGGTCTCCTACAATGAGCAGTTCTTC.

This clonotype was observed at least ten times. The V call is TRBV5-6, the J call TRBJ2-5, with 11 bases aligning to TRBD2. Germline V gene sequence: CDR1 SGHDT, CDR2 YYEEEE. V was pared by 3 bases and J by 2 bases, with 3 bases of the junction left unmatched. The CDR3 runs 15 residues. CDR3 nucleotides: TGTGCCAGCAGCTCTCGACTAGCGGGGCAAGAGACCCAGTACTTC. Translated: CASSSRLAGQETQYF.

This clonotype was seen at least ten times. This chain links TRBV20-1 with TRBJ2-1, with D possibly TRBD2 on 5 matching bases. The CDR3 loop spans 10 amino acids. The germline CDR1 and CDR2 sequences are DFQATT and SNEGSKA (reference sequence). The germline V and J ends were trimmed by 6 bases and 5 bases, with 5 bases remaining between them. Here the CDR3 DNA reads TGCAGTGCAGCGGACAATGAGCAGTTCTTC. This encodes CSAADNEQFF.

This clonotype was picked up many times. This chain links TRBV7-2 with TRBJ2-5; D is uncertain. Per the germline V gene, CDR1 is SGHTA and CDR2 is FQGNSA. Trimming left V 6 bases short and J 2 bases short, with 13 bases between. The CDR3 runs to 14 residues. The DNA for the CDR3 is TGTGCCAGCAGAGTGGGCAGCGATCAAGAGACCCAGTACTTC. It is translated as CASRVGSDQETQYF.

This clonotype was seen a handful of times. This chain connects TRBV20-1 to TRBJ2-4, with 12 nucleotides matching TRBD1. Germline assignment: CDR1 DFQATT and CDR2 SNEGSKA (reference sequence). This CDR3 spans 13 amino acids. Trimming cost V 7 bases and J 7 bases; bases outside gene matches: 5. CDR3 in amino acids: CSVPGQGANIQYF. CDR3 sequence (DNA): TGCAGTGTCCCGGGACAGGGGGCCAACATTCAGTACTTC.

This clonotype was counted between two and nine times. This chain uses TRBV27 with TRBJ2-3; D not resolved. The ends were cut back, 8 bases at V and 0 bases at J, with 15 bases in the middle. Germline V lookup: CDR1 MNHEY, CDR2 SMNVEV (reference sequence). CDR3 length equals 15 residues. The CDR3 loop reads CASQSMYPSTDTQYF. CDR3 nucleotides: TGTGCCAGCCAATCGATGTACCCTAGCACAGATACGCAGTATTTT.

The table lists this clonotype with many counts. The rearrangement links TRBV7-2 to TRBJ2-7, with unresolved D. Per germline, CDR1 SGHTA and CDR2 FQGNSA. The CDR3 length is 14 residues. Trimming took 3 bases from V and 0 from J, leaving 9 bases between them. In DNA form, the CDR3 reads TGTGCCAGCAGCTTGGGTCCAGACTCCTACGAGCAGTACTTC. This gives the protein CASSLGPDSYEQYF.

The rearrangement links TRBV20-1 to TRBJ2-2; 8 bases agree with TRBD1. The CDR3 has 17 residues. After removal of 0 bases from V and 0 bases from J, the junction contained 6 bases not matched to a gene. Germline CDR1 and CDR2: DFQATT and SNEGSKA (reference sequence). The DNA for the CDR3 is TGCAGTGCTAGAGATCCCCGACAGGGGACGAACACCGGGGAGCTGTTTTTT. It translates to CSARDPRQGTNTGELFF.

This clonotype showed up just a few times. V usage is TRBV20-1 and J usage is TRBJ2-3; 13 bases fit TRBD2. Germline V gives CDR1 DFQATT, CDR2 SNEGSKA (reference sequence). The CDR3 runs 15 residues. The V gene end was trimmed by 5 bases and the J gene end by 8 bases; junction bases not matched to a gene: 10. The CDR3 DNA reads TGCAGTGCTGTCCGGACTAGCGGGAGTAGGGGTACGCAGTATTTT. It is translated as CSAVRTSGSRGTQYF.

V and J are TRBV9 and TRBJ1-5; no reliable D call. Germline V gene lookup returns CDR1 SGDLS and CDR2 YYNGEE. The CDR3 is 14 residues long. V gave up 0 bases and J gave up 4 bases, with 8 bases separating them. The CDR3: CASSVGDRNQPQHF. CDR3 DNA sequence: TGTGCCAGCAGCGTAGGTGATCGGAATCAGCCCCAGCATTTT.

In its sample, this clonotype was seen a few times. The rearrangement links TRBV5-1 to TRBJ1-3; D is uncertain. Germline CDR1 reads SGHRS; CDR2 reads YFSETQ. V shed 0 bases and J shed 2 bases, with 9 bases lying between them. The CDR3 contains 15 residues. CDR3 sequence reads: CASSLDSVPGNTIYF. CDR3 bases: TGCGCCAGCAGCTTGGACTCCGTCCCTGGAAACACCATATATTTT.

This chain joins TRBV18 and TRBJ1-5, with 9 bases fitting TRBD1. The CDR3 spans 15 residues. Trimming removed 3 bases from V and 7 bases from J; junction bases left unmatched: 7. The V gene's germline CDR1 is KGHSH and CDR2 LQKENI. CDR3 loop: CASSPRGTGIQPQHF. The CDR3 DNA reads TGTGCCAGCTCACCGCGCGGGACAGGGATCCAGCCCCAGCATTTT.

This clonotype was seen at least ten times. This chain links TRBV12-3 or TRBV12-4 with TRBJ1-3; TRBD1 aligns across 9 bases. Unmatched junction bases numbered 6, after V lost 5 bases and J lost 4 bases. The CDR3 runs to 15 residues. CDR3 nucleotide sequence: TGTGCCAGCAGTCGACAGGGGGACGCCGGAAACACCATATATTTT. Translation gives CASSRQGDAGNTIYF.